Listed here are 23 T cell receptor beta chains from one sample, sequenced in a study of siplizumab effects on memory and regulatory T cells. Produced via immunoSEQ multiplex PCR; TCRdb's table is partial and in-frame only. This repertoire shows about 91,000 clones, roughly 95% found once; its top ten account for 0.025% to 0.035%. What was sequenced was naive CD4+ T cells sorted from blood. All receptors come from a human donor in good health.

The chain joins TRBV4-1 to TRBJ1-1; 8 nucleotides align to TRBD1. V dropped 3 bases and J dropped 6; count of bases not matched to a gene: 3. Germline loops: CDR1 MGHRA, CDR2 YSYEKL. The CDR3 contains 13 residues. CDR3 sequence reads: CASSQDRVAEAFF. The CDR3 nucleotides read TGCGCCAGCAGCCAGGACAGGGTCGCTGAAGCTTTCTTT.

J is TRBJ1-6 and V is TRBV21-1. TRBV21-1 is described as a pseudogene. There are 14 residues in the CDR3. CDR3 nucleotides: TGTGCCAGCACCCAGAGGGCAGTAGTATCACCCCTCCACTTT. It codes for CASTQRAVVSPLHF.

CDR3 nucleotides: TGTGCCAGTAGTAATGGGGGCTCTGGAAACACCATATATTTT. It translates to CASSNGGSGNTIYF. The V gene is TRBV19, the J gene TRBJ1-3, with D possibly being TRBD1 (5 bases). CDR1 and CDR2 (germline): LNHDA, SQIVND (reference sequence). V was clipped by 4 bases and J by 0 bases, with 7 bases between them. This CDR3 is built from 14 residues.

CDR3 in amino acids: CASSYSATGKETQYF. The CDR3 DNA reads as TGTGCCAGCAGTTACTCGGCGACAGGGAAGGAGACCCAGTACTTC. The rearrangement links TRBV6-5 to TRBJ2-5; 7 bases align to TRBD1. The CDR3 extends over 15 amino acids. V lost 0 bases, J lost 5 bases, and 6 bases stayed unmatched. Germline CDR1 is MNHEY and CDR2 is SVGAGI.

The chain links TRBV18 to TRBJ2-3; TRBD1 matches at 7 bases. The CDR3 length is 15 residues. J gave up 3 bases and V 2 bases, and 5 bases lay outside the gene matches. The germline CDR1 and CDR2 sequences are KGHSH and LQKENI. Here the CDR3 DNA reads TGTGCCAGCTCACCAAAAGGGGGCGGGACAGATACGCAGTATTTT. Translating it yields CASSPKGGGTDTQYF.

V gene TRBV11-2 combines with J gene TRBJ2-1; 10 bases match TRBD2. The V gene's germline CDR1 is SGHAT and CDR2 FQNNGV. Trimming took 5 bases from V and 1 from J; bases not matched to a gene: 5. The CDR3 has 16 residues. In nucleotides, the CDR3 is TGTGCCAGCAGCGCAACTAGCGGGGCTTCCTACAATGAGCAGTTCTTC. Translation gives CASSATSGASYNEQFF.

The rearrangement joins TRBV12-5 to TRBJ2-2, with D possibly TRBD1 on 7 matching bases. The CDR3 covers 17 residues. Trimming left V 1 base short and J 0 bases short, with 12 bases between. From germline, CDR1 is LGHNT and CDR2 FRNRAP. The CDR3 protein is CASGLAGGNPNTGELFF. In DNA, the CDR3 is TGTGCTAGTGGTTTGGCAGGGGGGAATCCGAACACCGGGGAGCTGTTTTTT.

The chain couples TRBV11-3 to TRBJ2-5, with D possibly TRBD1 on 6 matching bases. The CDR3 spans 12 residues. V shed 3 bases and J shed 7 bases, with 9 bases lying between them. In germline, CDR1 is SGHNT, CDR2 YENEEA. The CDR3 DNA follows: TGTGCCAGCAGCTTGCTGGGGGCGACCCAGTACTTC. Translating it yields CASSLLGATQYF.

This chain joins TRBV7-3 and TRBJ2-7; D possibly corresponds to TRBD2 (6 bases). V was trimmed by 1 base and J by 5 bases, leaving 9 bases between them. The CDR3 is made up of 13 amino acids. CDR1 SGHTA and CDR2 FQGTGA come from the germline V gene. Written as DNA, the CDR3 is TGTGCCAGCAGCTTAAGGAGGGGACACGAGCAGTACTTC. This translates into CASSLRRGHEQYF. The full variable domain, in which reference TRBV7-3 and TRBJ2-7 provide the parts outside the CDR3, is GAGVSQTPSNKVTEKGKYVELRCDPISGHTALYWYRQSLGQGPEFLIYFQGTGAADDSGLPNDRFFAVRPEGSVSTLKIQRTERGDSAVYLCASSLRRGHEQYFGPGTRLTVT.

In this sample, this clone turned up once. The chain links TRBV9 to TRBJ1-6; possible D gene TRBD1, 5 bases. Germline lookup yields CDR1 SGDLS and CDR2 YYNGEE. The CDR3 consists of 14 residues. Trimming removed 3 bases from V and 2 bases from J, with 6 bases in between. The CDR3 spells CASSGGPYNSPLHF. DNA of the CDR3: TGTGCCAGCAGCGGGGGCCCCTATAATTCACCCCTCCACTTT.

V gene TRBV7-2 combines with J gene TRBJ2-3, with 10 bases identical to TRBD2. This CDR3 contains 16 residues. Germline V gene data show CDR1 as SGHTA and CDR2 as FQGNSA. Losses at the gene ends were 1 base for V and 2 bases for J; bases not matched to a gene: 3. The CDR3 protein is CASSLGTSGSTDTQYF. CDR3 DNA sequence: TGTGCCAGCAGCTTAGGGACTAGCGGATCCACAGATACGCAGTATTTT.

This sequence joins TRBV9 and TRBJ2-2; perhaps TRBD2 as D (7 bases). V gave up 4 bases and J gave up 6 bases, with 16 bases separating them. The CDR3 loop spans 15 amino acids. CDR1 is SGDLS and CDR2 is YYNGEE in the germline V gene. The CDR3 loop reads CASSPAGHTAGELFF. As DNA, the CDR3 is TGTGCCAGCAGCCCAGCGGGACATACTGCCGGGGAGCTGTTTTTT.

The sample holds one count of this clone. This rearrangement joins TRBV29-1 to TRBJ2-2, with D possibly TRBD2 on 6 matching bases. This CDR3 has 13 residues. Germline V gene data show CDR1 as SQVTM and CDR2 as ANQGSEA. Trimming took off 3 bases at V and 6 bases at J, with 11 bases between the two ends. The CDR3 DNA reads as TGCAGCGTTGAGGGGGGAGGCGCCGGGGAGCTGTTTTTT. Its translation is CSVEGGGAGELFF.

J is TRBJ2-3 and V is TRBV7-6; D is undetermined. Germline values: CDR1 SGHVS, CDR2 FNYEAQ. V was cut by 8 bases and J by 2 bases, with 17 bases left in between. CDR3 length: 15 amino acids. The CDR3: CASRPFRASTDTQYF. CDR3 nucleotide sequence: TGTGCCAGCCGCCCCTTTCGGGCGTCCACAGATACGCAGTATTTT. Complete variable domain (other parts from reference TRBV7-6 and TRBJ2-3): GAGVSQSPRYKVTKRGQDVALRCDPISGHVSLYWYRQALGQGPEFLTYFNYEAQQDKSGLPNDRFSAERPEGSISTLTIQRTEQRDSAMYRCASRPFRASTDTQYFGPGTRLTVL.

V is TRBV27 and J is TRBJ2-7, with 10 nucleotides matching TRBD1. Germline loops: CDR1 MNHEY, CDR2 SMNVEV (reference sequence). The CDR3 extends over 15 amino acids. V was clipped by 3 bases and J by 6 bases; unmatched bases: 8. DNA for the CDR3: TGTGCCAGCAGTTTGGGGGGACAGGGGAACTTCGAGCAGTACTTC. This sequence encodes CASSLGGQGNFEQYF.

This chain uses TRBV5-1 with TRBJ2-3; D not resolved. Trimming shortened V by 2 bases and J by 2 bases, and 12 bases separated the two germline ends. The germline gives CDR1 SGHRS, CDR2 YFSETQ. The CDR3 is 15 amino acids. CDR3 DNA sequence: TGCGCCAGCAGCTTTTCAGACCCTTACACAGATACGCAGTATTTT. Its protein product is CASSFSDPYTDTQYF.

The chain recombines TRBV4-2 with TRBJ2-3; D is unresolved. The V and J ends lost 2 bases and 5 bases respectively, with 8 bases between them. This CDR3 is 13 amino acids long. The germline gives CDR1 LGHNA, CDR2 YNFKEQ. CDR3 in DNA: TGTGCCAGCAGCCAAAACGGTGGAGATACGCAGTATTTT. Translated, it gives CASSQNGGDTQYF.

J is TRBJ2-5 and V is TRBV6-6; no definite D call. The J call is doubtful: the DNA matches TRBJ2-7 better. Germline CDR1 and CDR2: MNHNY and SVGAGI (reference sequence). This CDR3 spans 13 amino acids. CDR3 sequence reads: CASSYMPGYEQYF. CDR3 nucleotides: TGTGCCAGCAGTTACATGCCAGGATACGAGCAGTACTTC.

This chain joins TRBV7-3 and TRBJ2-2; D unclear. With 2 bases removed from V and 6 bases from J, the gap between germline ends came to 7 bases. CDR1 and CDR2 from the germline V gene are SGHTA and FQGTGA. The CDR3 is made up of 13 amino acids. This chain's CDR3 is CASSLVRAGELFF. In DNA, the CDR3 is TGTGCCAGCAGCTTAGTAAGGGCCGGGGAGCTGTTTTTT.

J is TRBJ1-3 and V is TRBV7-7; D is unclear. The length of the CDR3 is 15 residues. V lost 4 bases, J lost 3 bases, and 13 bases lay in between. The V gene's germline CDR1 is SSHAT and CDR2 FNYEAQ (reference sequence). Here the CDR3 DNA reads TGTGCCAGCAGCTCCGGGCCTCTTCTTGGAAACACCATATATTTT. Translation gives CASSSGPLLGNTIYF. Based on the CDR3 plus reference TRBV7-7 and TRBJ1-3, the full variable domain is GAGVSQSPRYKVTKRGQDVTLRCDPISSHATLYWYQQALGQGPEFLTYFNYEAQPDKSGLPSDRFSAERPEGSISTLTIQRTEQRDSAMYRCASSSGPLLGNTIYFGEGSWLTVV.

This sequence joins TRBV9 and TRBJ2-7; D might be TRBD2 (6 bases). Trimming left V 0 bases short and J 0 bases short, with 13 bases between. Germline lookup yields CDR1 SGDLS and CDR2 YYNGEE. The CDR3 is 16 amino acids. In DNA, the CDR3 is TGTGCCAGCAGCGTAGATGGAGGGGCGAGCTCCTACGAGCAGTACTTC. Its protein product is CASSVDGGASSYEQYF.

The chain carries TRBV28 and TRBJ2-7, with a possible D match to TRBD2 (5 bases). Deletions cut 5 bases from V and 0 bases from J, with 11 bases between. This CDR3 has 14 residues. The germline CDR1 and CDR2 sequences are MDHEN and SYDVKM. The CDR3 DNA sequence: TGTGCCAGCAGTGGATCCGGGAACTCCTACGAGCAGTACTTC. Translated, it gives CASSGSGNSYEQYF. The variable domain in full, with the rest retrieved from reference TRBV28 and TRBJ2-7, is DVKVTQSSRYLVKRTGEKVFLECVQDMDHENMFWYRQDPGLGLRLIYFSYDVKMKEKGDIPEGYSVSREKKERFSLILESASTNQTSMYLCASSGSGNSYEQYFGPGTRLTVT.

The rearrangement uses TRBV30 and TRBJ2-2; no definite D call. V gave up 0 bases and J gave up 4 bases, with 6 bases separating them. CDR3 length equals 13 residues. CDR1 is GTSNPN, CDR2 SVGIG, per germline (reference sequence). The CDR3 sequence is CAWSVIATGELFF. As DNA, the CDR3 is TGTGCCTGGAGTGTGATAGCCACCGGGGAGCTGTTTTTT.